The 14 T cell receptor beta chains listed next were all sequenced from one sample in a study of shared clonotypes between healthy human individuals. Method: immunoSEQ multiplex PCR; TCRdb's copy keeps in-frame clones and lacks some. The sample records about 1,800,000 clones, about 95% being singletons. Naive CD8 cells comprised CD45RO-negative, CCR7-positively selected cells, excluding terminally differentiated effector memory CD45RA+ cells. Sequenced input: naive CD8+ T cells sorted from blood. The source is a young man in good health.

The chain links TRBV30 to TRBJ2-7; D may correspond to TRBD1 or TRBD2 (5 bases each). The CDR3 spans 14 residues. Germline CDR1 is GTSNPN and CDR2 is SVGIG (reference sequence). V was cut by 3 bases and J by 3 bases, with 15 bases left in between. CDR3 DNA: TGTGCCTGGAGGGGGGTGCCCACCCTCTACGAGCAGTACTTC. It encodes CAWRGVPTLYEQYF.

Comment on this clone: The sample contains more than one DNA sequence encoding this CDR3. This sequence joins TRBV27 and TRBJ1-6; D gene unclear. The CDR3 runs to 13 residues. Germline loops: CDR1 MNHEY, CDR2 SMNVEV (reference sequence). Deletions cut 2 bases from V and 6 bases from J, with 5 bases between. The CDR3 DNA reads TGTGCCAGCAGTTTAGGGGTTAATTCACCCCTCCACTTT. Its protein is CASSLGVNSPLHF.

The CDR3 loop reads CASSLGRTDTQYF. The CDR3 DNA follows: TGTGCCAGCAGCCTGGGGCGCACAGATACGCAGTATTTT. The chain uses TRBV5-4 and TRBJ2-3; D is perhaps TRBD1 (5 bases). V lost 4 bases, J lost 1 base, and 7 bases lay in between. Germline V CDR1 and CDR2: SGHNT, YYREEE (reference sequence). The CDR3 has 13 amino acids.

Remarks on this clone: The same CDR3 is also encoded by other DNA sequences in this sample. This sequence joins TRBV9 and TRBJ2-7, with 11 bases matching TRBD2. The length of the CDR3 is 14 residues. The germline gives CDR1 SGDLS, CDR2 YYNGEE. The J segment lost 0 bases and the V segment lost 4 bases, leaving 0 bases of the junction unmatched. CDR3 bases: TGTGCCAGCAGCACTAGCGGGAGCTCCTACGAGCAGTACTTC. This codes for CASSTSGSSYEQYF.

The count of this clone is one. The chain has TRBV12-2 and TRBJ2-3; the D call of TRBD2 is as the table states it, not checked on the DNA. TRBV12-2 is designated a pseudogene. The CDR3 is made up of 20 amino acids. This chain's CDR3 is CASRFLRTSGGTICTDTQYF. CDR3 sequence (DNA): TGTGCAAGTCGCTTCTTAAGGACTAGCGGGGGGACAATATGCACAGATACGCAGTATTTT.

V is TRBV19 and J is TRBJ1-5; D perhaps matches TRBD1 (6 bases). V lost 5 bases and J lost 2, with 13 bases in between. This CDR3 spans 15 amino acids. In germline, CDR1 is LNHDA, CDR2 SQIVND (reference sequence). CDR3 residues: CASSPREGGNQPQHF. The CDR3 region has the DNA TGTGCCAGTAGTCCCAGGGAGGGGGGCAATCAGCCCCAGCATTTT. Using reference TRBV19 and TRBJ1-5 for the parts outside the CDR3, the full variable domain is DGGITQSPKYLFRKEGQNVTLSCEQNLNHDAMYWYRQDPGQGLRLIYYSQIVNDFQKGDIAEGYSVSREKKESFPLTVTSAQKNPTAFYLCASSPREGGNQPQHFGDGTRLSIL.

V gene TRBV4-1 combines with J gene TRBJ2-7; 9 positions match TRBD2. J was trimmed by 4 bases and V by 2 bases; bases with no gene match: 9. This CDR3 comprises 16 residues. CDR1 is MGHRA and CDR2 is YSYEKL in the germline V gene. This CDR3 reads CASSQTVVAGVYEQYF. Written as DNA, the CDR3 is TGCGCCAGCAGCCAAACGGTGGTAGCGGGAGTATACGAGCAGTACTTC.

For this clone: Other DNA variants within this sample encode the same CDR3. V and J are TRBV6-5 and TRBJ2-7; D gene unclear. The CDR3 contains 14 residues. The V end lost 0 bases, the J end lost 1 base, and 7 bases lay between the germline ends. Germline V gives CDR1 MNHEY, CDR2 SVGAGI. The CDR3 region is CASSYSGVSYEQYF. In DNA form, the CDR3 reads TGTGCCAGCAGTTACTCAGGCGTATCCTACGAGCAGTACTTC.

The rearrangement joins TRBV7-2 to TRBJ1-1, with 7 nucleotides matching TRBD1. CDR3 length: 14 residues. Germline V gives CDR1 SGHTA, CDR2 FQGNSA. The V and J ends lost 2 bases and 11 bases, in that order; junction bases with no gene match: 11. In nucleotides, the CDR3 is TGTGCCAGCAGCTTAAGCAGGGGGTTAAGTGTCGCTTTCTTT. This codes for CASSLSRGLSVAFF.

The genes are TRBV28 and TRBJ1-5; the D gene is possibly TRBD1 (6 bases). Germline values: CDR1 MDHEN, CDR2 SYDVKM. V gave up 3 bases and J gave up 1 base, with 16 bases separating them. There are 17 residues in the CDR3. The CDR3, as DNA: TGTGCCAGCAGTTTTCGTATACAGGGTCTAAGCAATCAGCCCCAGCATTTT. It encodes CASSFRIQGLSNQPQHF. The full variable domain, rest sourced from reference TRBV28 and TRBJ1-5, is DVKVTQSSRYLVKRTGEKVFLECVQDMDHENMFWYRQDPGLGLRLIYFSYDVKMKEKGDIPEGYSVSREKKERFSLILESASTNQTSMYLCASSFRIQGLSNQPQHFGDGTRLSIL.

The rearrangement links TRBV5-1 to TRBJ2-7, with TRBD1 matching 9 bases. The V gene end was trimmed by 4 bases and the J gene end by 1 base; junction bases not matched to a gene: 9. Looked up from germline, CDR1 is SGHRS and CDR2 is YFSETQ. The CDR3 is made up of 16 amino acids. The DNA for the CDR3 is TGCGCCAGCAGCCACCCCCGGGACAGGGATTCCTACGAGCAGTACTTC. It encodes CASSHPRDRDSYEQYF. The variable domain in full, completed from reference TRBV5-1 and TRBJ2-7, reads KAGVTQTPRYLIKTRGQQVTLSCSPISGHRSVSWYQQTPGQGLQFLFEYFSETQRNKGNFPGRFSGRQFSNSRSEMNVSTLELGDSALYLCASSHPRDRDSYEQYFGPGTRLTVT.

V is TRBV30 and J is TRBJ1-2; 7 nucleotides align to TRBD1. Trimming took 5 bases from V and 5 from J; bases not matched to a gene: 8. Germline V gene lookup returns CDR1 GTSNPN and CDR2 SVGIG (reference sequence). The length of the CDR3 is 13 residues. The CDR3 bases are TGTGCCTGGTTCGGGACAGAAGGTTATGGCTACACCTTC. Its protein product is CAWFGTEGYGYTF.

The DNA for the CDR3 is TGTGCCAGCAGTCCAATAGCCAAAAACATTCAGTACTTC. Its protein product is CASSPIAKNIQYF. The chain combines TRBV2 with TRBJ2-4; D remains unclear. Deletions cut 5 bases from V and 0 bases from J, with 5 bases between. The CDR3 spans 13 residues. Looked up from germline, CDR1 is SNHLY and CDR2 is FYNNEI.

This clone was seen just once. CDR3 coding DNA: TGTGCCAGCAGCCTGCGGGGGTCAAGTGAAAAACTGTTTTTT. Translation: CASSLRGSSEKLFF. The J gene is TRBJ1-4, the V gene TRBV7-6, with D possibly TRBD1 on 5 matching bases. CDR3 size: 14 residues. Germline CDR1 SGHVS, CDR2 FNYEAQ. V dropped 5 bases and J dropped 7 bases, with 14 bases sitting between them.